This paragraph covers one TCR beta chain sequence. There are a few counts of this clone. What antigen it recognizes has not been identified. There are no base qualities to consult, and no much larger clone falls within one base. The data stem from a study of blood T cell repertoires in COVID-19 (dated by TCRdb to 2020 to 2021). Context from the whole study: The collaborator samples originated in the United States, Italy and Spain and spanned the acute and convalescent phases of COVID-19. The material from the prospective study consisted of cDNA or gDNA derived from T cells, B-cell-depleted T cells, or PBMCs. Deeply sampled blood TCRbeta repertoires from subjects exposed to, actively infected with, or recovered from COVID-19 were included in the dataset. The repertoires were released in a freely available public database intended as a resource for research on the immune response to SARS-CoV-2. Samples came from the ongoing ImmuneRACE study (first 160 participants) plus 1,254 subjects from 6 global collaborators. A de-identified subject ID, COVID-19 status, age in years and sex were almost always included in the sample metadata. Where available, HLA class I and class II types were obtained from metadata supplied by the sample provider rather than from assay-based typing.

The paper as a whole reports these results and caveats: How much clinical and demographic metadata was included differed by source and by participant, and the metadata was provided uncurated.

For CDR1 and CDR2, the germline V gene (reference sequence) lists LNHDA and SQIVND. Trimming takes 7 bases from V and 3 bases from J, and the germline ends sit 15 bases apart. The CDR3, cysteine through phenylalanine, is 14 amino acids long. The kept DNA is CDR3 alone, 42 bases in frame from the first base. TCRbeta CDR3 regions were amplified from genomic DNA using the immunoSEQ Assay, a bias-controlled multiplex PCR. In the source study's methods: The number of nucleated cells in each sample was estimated by amplification of reference gene primers within the assay. To quantify the absolute abundance of each unique TCRbeta CDR3 rearrangement, sequence reads were collapsed and filtered. Productive Simpson clonality was computed per sample as the square root of Simpson's diversity index over productive rearrangements. TCRdb mirrors the immuneACCESS table, restricted to in-frame sequences. Some clones are absent from its copies; in checked studies, under half trace to an unresolved V gene, and the reason for the others is unknown. Clonal size and the V and J genes are those of that table, whereas D and trimming came from the DNA. The sample has some 240,000 clones on record, approximately 90% of them singletons. The ten largest account for over 0.75% of the sample.

One collaborating source in Seattle enrolled patients during active infection and followed them longitudinally through the course of disease. Collaborating institutions collected whole blood in K2EDTA tubes following their own protocols. For TCRbeta analysis, collaborator samples were shipped as frozen whole blood, as isolated PBMCs, or as DNA extracted from either sample type. Input material: peripheral blood. The rearrangement combines TRBV19 with TRBJ1-1; tentative D gene TRBD1, with 5 bases matching. The clonotype comes from a man in his fifties or sixties with COVID-19, enrolled during active disease. The DNA is as follows: TGTGCCAGTACCTCCGGGGGAGGGGACACTGAAGCTTTCTTT. Its translation reads: CASTSGGGDTEAFF.